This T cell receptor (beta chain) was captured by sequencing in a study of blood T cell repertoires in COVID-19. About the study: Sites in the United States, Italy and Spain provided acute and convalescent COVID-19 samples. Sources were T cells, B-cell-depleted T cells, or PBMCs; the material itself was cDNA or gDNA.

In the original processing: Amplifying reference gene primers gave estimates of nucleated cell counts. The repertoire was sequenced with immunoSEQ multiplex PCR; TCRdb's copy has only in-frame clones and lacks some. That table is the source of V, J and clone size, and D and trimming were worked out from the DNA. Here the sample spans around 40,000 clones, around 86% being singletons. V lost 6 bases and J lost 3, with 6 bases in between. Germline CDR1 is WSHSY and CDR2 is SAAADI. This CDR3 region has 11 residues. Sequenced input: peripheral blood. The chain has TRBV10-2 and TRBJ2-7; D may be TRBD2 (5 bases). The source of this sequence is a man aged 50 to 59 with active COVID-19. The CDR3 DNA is TGCGCCAGCAGCACTAGCTACGAGCAGTACTTC. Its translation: CASSTSYEQYF.